The 10 T cell receptor beta chains presented below share a single source sample, sequenced in a study of OX40 agonist ivuxolimab in advanced cancers. Using immunoSEQ multiplex PCR, the repertoire was profiled, and TCRdb retains in-frame clones only, with some absent. The data contain roughly 64,000 clones, more than 75% of them seen just once; the ten biggest clones take up roughly 2.3%. The specimen was CD4+ or CD8+ T cells sorted from blood, collected in a trial of the OX40 agonist ivuxolimab. The receptors were sampled from an adult with an advanced solid tumor such as melanoma, head and neck, liver or kidney cancer.

The J gene is TRBJ2-1, the V gene TRBV18; tentative D call: TRBD2 (5 bases). The V end lost 3 bases, the J end lost 9 bases, and 6 bases lay between the germline ends. CDR1 and CDR2 (germline): KGHSH, LQKENI. This CDR3 region has 11 residues. This chain's CDR3 is CASSPAGEQFF. The CDR3 DNA reads as TGTGCCAGCTCACCTGCGGGTGAGCAGTTCTTC.

The gene calls are TRBV6-5 and TRBJ2-7; maybe TRBD2 (5 bases). Germline-derived CDR1 and CDR2 are MNHEY and SVGAGI. V was pared by 6 bases and J by 3 bases, with 15 bases between. The length of the CDR3 is 14 residues. CDR3 amino acids: CASRRLITHYEQYF. The CDR3 nucleotides are TGTGCCAGCAGGAGACTAATTACACACTACGAGCAGTACTTC.

This clone was recorded once. This chain links TRBV7-9 with TRBJ2-5; D possibly corresponds to TRBD2 (6 bases). Trimming took off 4 bases at V and 1 base at J, with 13 bases between the two ends. The CDR3 is 15 amino acids. Germline values: CDR1 SEHNR, CDR2 FQNEAQ (reference sequence). The CDR3 DNA sequence: TGTGCCAGCAGCTCCCACCTCGGGGGCCAAGAGACCCAGTACTTC. Translating gives CASSSHLGGQETQYF.

The chain carries TRBV30 and TRBJ1-1, with D hard to call. Trimming shortened V by 2 bases and J by 1 base, and 8 bases separated the two germline ends. The CDR3 extends over 13 amino acids. Germline-derived CDR1 and CDR2 are GTSNPN and SVGIG (reference sequence). CDR3 bases: TGTGCCTGGAGTAAACACTCGAACACTGAAGCTTTCTTT. Encoded protein: CAWSKHSNTEAFF.

The rearrangement uses TRBV5-1 and TRBJ2-3, with TRBD2 as a possible D gene (5 bases). Germline CDR1 is SGHRS and CDR2 is YFSETQ. The CDR3 consists of 14 residues. The V end lost 3 bases, the J end lost 10 bases, and 18 bases lay between the germline ends. CDR3 sequence: CASSSTLGGGAQYF. CDR3 coding DNA: TGCGCCAGCAGCTCCACCCTCGGCGGAGGAGCGCAGTATTTT.

This clone is labeled medium-sized. The CDR3 DNA follows: TGTGCCAGCAGTTTATCCCCCTACTGGACAGGGGAGAACACTGAAGCTTTCTTT. Translated, it gives CASSLSPYWTGENTEAFF. The chain recombines TRBV27 with TRBJ1-1; the match to TRBD1 covers 9 bases. Germline lookup yields CDR1 MNHEY and CDR2 SMNVEV (reference sequence). The V gene end was trimmed by 0 bases and the J gene end by 1 base; junction bases not matched to a gene: 9. This CDR3 region has 18 residues.

This chain uses TRBV6-6 with TRBJ2-7; D is ambiguous. The CDR3 covers 12 residues. CDR1 and CDR2 (germline): MNHNY, SVGAGI (reference sequence). Trimming pared 3 bases from V and 1 base from J, leaving 4 bases between. The CDR3 spells CASSYTSYEQYF. The CDR3 region has the DNA TGTGCCAGCAGTTATACTTCCTACGAGCAGTACTTC.

This sequence joins TRBV7-9 and TRBJ2-7; possibly TRBD1 for D (6 bases). Deletions cut 0 bases from V and 2 bases from J, with 14 bases between. CDR1 and CDR2 from the germline V gene are SEHNR and FQNEAQ (reference sequence). The CDR3 totals 16 residues. CDR3 sequence: CASSLAFGQTTYEQYF. The CDR3 DNA follows: TGTGCCAGCAGCTTAGCGTTCGGACAGACTACCTACGAGCAGTACTTC. The variable domain in full, with the rest retrieved from reference TRBV7-9 and TRBJ2-7, is DTGVSQNPRHKITKRGQNVTFRCDPISEHNRLYWYRQTLGQGPEFLTYFQNEAQLEKSRLLSDRFSAERPKGSFSTLEIQRTEQGDSAMYLCASSLAFGQTTYEQYFGPGTRLTVT.

This chain connects TRBV7-9 to TRBJ1-6, with 8 bases fitting TRBD1. The CDR3 runs 15 residues. Germline trimming cut 5 bases from V and 8 bases from J; bases unmatched to any gene: 8. CDR1 is SEHNR, CDR2 FQNEAQ, per germline (reference sequence). In DNA, the CDR3 is TGTGCCAGCAGCGCGACAGGGGTAGAGTATTCACCCCTCCACTTT. This codes for CASSATGVEYSPLHF.

The rearrangement joins TRBV5-1 to TRBJ2-7, with TRBD2 matching 9 bases. The V and J ends lost 0 bases and 9 bases, in that order; junction bases with no gene match: 13. This CDR3 comprises 16 residues. Per the germline V gene, CDR1 is SGHRS and CDR2 is YFSETQ. The CDR3 spells CASSLASSGNPEGQYF. The CDR3 region has the DNA TGCGCCAGCAGCTTGGCGTCTAGCGGGAACCCTGAGGGGCAGTACTTC.